The 29 T cell receptor beta chains below were found in one sample sequenced in a study of blood T cell repertoires in COVID-19. The method was immunoSEQ multiplex PCR; TCRdb's version includes in-frame clones alone and lacks a portion of them. The data show roughly 500,000 clones, approximately 91% seen once. The specimen was PBMCs or T cells enriched from blood (not recorded which). These receptors came from a woman in her fifties or sixties who had recovered from COVID-19.

The V gene is TRBV6-4, the J gene TRBJ2-7; 10 nucleotides agree with TRBD2. The CDR3 is 14 amino acids. CDR1 MRHNA and CDR2 SNTAGT come from the germline V gene. V trimming: 6 bases; J trimming: 9 bases; junction bases outside the gene matches: 11. The CDR3 protein is CASSAKAGGLRQYF. The CDR3 DNA is TGTGCCAGCAGCGCGAAAGCGGGGGGGCTTCGGCAGTACTTC.

The chain recombines TRBV6-5 with TRBJ1-5; 9 positions match TRBD1. CDR3 size: 15 residues. From germline, CDR1 is MNHEY and CDR2 SVGAGI. V trimming: 2 bases; J trimming: 7 bases; junction bases outside the gene matches: 6. CDR3 in DNA: TGTGCCAGCAGTTACACAGGGGGCGCGGGACAGCCCCAGCATTTT. Residues: CASSYTGGAGQPQHF.

This chain uses TRBV18 with TRBJ2-3; D possibly corresponds to TRBD1 (5 bases). Germline CDR1 KGHSH, CDR2 LQKENI. Trimming stripped 6 bases from V and 4 bases from J, with 14 bases between. This CDR3 has 14 residues. The CDR3 loop reads CASSSNRSPDTQYF. The CDR3 DNA follows: TGTGCCAGCTCGTCCAACAGGTCCCCAGATACGCAGTATTTT.

The CDR3 bases are TGTGCCAGCAGTTACGACAGCATGAACACTGAAGCTTTCTTT. This encodes CASSYDSMNTEAFF. This chain links TRBV6-2 or TRBV6-3 with TRBJ1-1; D might be TRBD1 (5 bases). CDR3 size: 14 residues. Trimming shortened V by 2 bases and J by 0 bases, and 7 bases separated the two germline ends. Germline CDR1 MNHEY, CDR2 SVGEGT.

The rearrangement joins TRBV18 to TRBJ2-7; TRBD2 is a possible D gene (6 bases). This CDR3 has 14 amino acids. Looked up from germline, CDR1 is KGHSH and CDR2 is LQKENI. V lost 2 bases to trimming and J lost 0 bases, with 8 bases between them. Written as DNA, the CDR3 is TGTGCCAGCTCACCATCCGGGAGCTCCTACGAGCAGTACGTC. It is translated as CASSPSGSSYEQYV.

The chain carries TRBV30 and TRBJ1-1; a possible D gene is TRBD1 (6 bases). From germline, CDR1 is GTSNPN and CDR2 SVGIG (reference sequence). This CDR3 has 15 amino acids. The V end lost 2 bases, the J end lost 2 bases, and 15 bases lay between the germline ends. CDR3 sequence reads: CAWSPLDRLNTEAFF. In nucleotides, the CDR3 is TGTGCCTGGAGTCCCTTAGACAGGCTTAACACTGAAGCTTTCTTT. Looking up the rest from reference TRBV30 and TRBJ1-1 gives the full variable domain: SQTIHQWPATLVQPVGSPLSLECTVEGTSNPNLYWYRQAAGRGLQLLFYSVGIGQISSEVPQNLSASRPQDRQFILSSKKLLLSDSGFYLCAWSPLDRLNTEAFFGQGTRLTVV.

The rearrangement joins TRBV2 to TRBJ2-2; perhaps TRBD2 as D (5 bases). CDR3 size: 13 residues. Germline-derived CDR1 and CDR2 are SNHLY and FYNNEI. Trimming removed 8 bases from V and 1 base from J, with 8 bases in between. CDR3 loop: CASLSGNTGELFF. CDR3 nucleotides: TGTGCCAGCCTAAGCGGGAACACCGGGGAGCTGTTTTTT.

The V gene is TRBV19, the J gene TRBJ1-6; TRBD1 matches 10 bases. The V gene end was trimmed by 8 bases and the J gene end by 6 bases; junction bases not matched to a gene: 7. Germline V gene data show CDR1 as LNHDA and CDR2 as SQIVND (reference sequence). CDR3 size: 15 residues. The CDR3 is CASLPDRGLNSPLHF. The CDR3, as DNA: TGTGCCAGTTTGCCTGACAGGGGGCTTAATTCACCCCTCCACTTT.

This clone was found a few times. The J gene is TRBJ2-7, the V gene TRBV5-5; 10 bases match TRBD1. The CDR3 runs to 15 residues. The ends lost 0 bases at V and 4 bases at J; junction bases unmatched: 4. CDR1 is SGHKS, CDR2 YYEKEE, per germline (reference sequence). The CDR3 DNA reads TGTGCCAGCAGCTTGGTGACAGGGGGCTTGTACGAGCAGTACTTC. Amino acids: CASSLVTGGLYEQYF.

The chain uses TRBV24-1 and TRBJ2-2; 8 bases agree with TRBD1. The CDR3 is 18 residues long. Germline CDR1 and CDR2: KGHDR and SFDVKD. Losses at the gene ends were 0 bases for V and 3 bases for J; bases not matched to a gene: 8. Written as DNA, the CDR3 is TGTGCCACCAGTGATTTGCATAGGAAGACAGGGGACACCGGGGAGCTGTTTTTT. Its translation is CATSDLHRKTGDTGELFF.

J is TRBJ1-4 and V is TRBV7-2; 9 bases align to TRBD1. V lost 1 base to trimming and J lost 7 bases; unmatched junction nucleotides: 4. This CDR3 is 15 amino acids long. Germline V gene data show CDR1 as SGHTA and CDR2 as FQGNSA. The chain's CDR3 is CASSLGGTGSEKLFF. The CDR3 DNA follows: TGTGCCAGCAGCTTAGGCGGGACAGGGAGTGAAAAACTGTTTTTT.

V and J are TRBV27 and TRBJ1-6; weak D call: TRBD1 (6 bases). This CDR3 spans 15 amino acids. Germline CDR1 is MNHEY and CDR2 is SMNVEV (reference sequence). V gave up 3 bases and J gave up 7 bases, with 13 bases separating them. The CDR3 reads CASSFRGAVNSPLHF. In nucleotides, the CDR3 is TGTGCCAGCAGTTTTCGGGGGGCCGTAAATTCACCCCTCCACTTT.

The CDR3 DNA follows: TGTGCCAGCAGCCTGAAGGGACAGGCGAAGCAAACCTACGAGCAGTACTTC. This gives the protein CASSLKGQAKQTYEQYF. The V gene is TRBV3-1 (or the pseudogene TRBV3-2), the J gene TRBJ2-7; 8 positions match TRBD1. V trimming: 4 bases; J trimming: 2 bases; junction bases outside the gene matches: 13. CDR1 is LGHDT and CDR2 is YNNKEL in the germline V gene (reference sequence). The CDR3 spans 17 residues.

The chain carries TRBV4-1 and TRBJ1-3; maybe TRBD1 (6 bases). The CDR3 loop spans 17 amino acids. The germline V gene has CDR1 MGHRA and CDR2 YSYEKL. V lost 5 bases and J lost 0, with 17 bases in between. The CDR3 here is CASSWGPLKDSGNTIYF. The CDR3 nucleotides are TGCGCCAGCAGCTGGGGGCCCCTAAAGGACTCTGGAAACACCATATATTTT.

The CDR3 coding sequence is TGTGCCAGTAGTCCGCCCCCGACTGGGAATGAGCAGTTCTTC. Residues: CASSPPPTGNEQFF. This chain connects TRBV19 to TRBJ2-1; D not resolved. The V gene lost 5 bases and the J gene lost 7 bases, with 15 bases spanning the gap. The length of the CDR3 is 14 residues. The germline V gene encodes CDR1 LNHDA and CDR2 SQIVND (reference sequence).

V and J are TRBV4-1 and TRBJ1-4; D is unclear. Trimming shortened V by 5 bases and J by 2 bases, and 15 bases separated the two germline ends. CDR1 is MGHRA, CDR2 YSYEKL, per germline. The length of the CDR3 is 16 residues. The CDR3 DNA reads TGCGCCAGCAGCTCCGGGCCCCTAGCCACTAATGAAAAACTGTTTTTT. As protein: CASSSGPLATNEKLFF.

The rearrangement uses TRBV29-1 and TRBJ1-1; D gene unclear. CDR1 is SQVTM and CDR2 is ANQGSEA in the germline V gene. This CDR3 has 12 residues. V was cut by 2 bases and J by 11 bases, with 15 bases left in between. CDR3: CSVERGVGRAFF. For the CDR3, the DNA is TGCAGCGTTGAACGGGGTGTGGGCCGCGCTTTCTTT.

This chain connects TRBV19 to TRBJ1-3; perhaps TRBD1 as D (5 bases). Per the germline V gene, CDR1 is LNHDA and CDR2 is SQIVND (reference sequence). The germline V and J ends were trimmed by 6 bases and 0 bases, with 12 bases remaining between them. The CDR3 runs 15 residues. Written as DNA, the CDR3 is TGTGCCAGTAGGGAGACAGCCATCTCTGGAAACACCATATATTTT. Amino acid sequence: CASRETAISGNTIYF.

This clone was found a few times. The chain has TRBV27 and TRBJ1-4; 8 bases map to TRBD1. V shed 2 bases, J shed 4 bases, and the junction held 12 bases outside the gene matches. The germline CDR1 and CDR2 sequences are MNHEY and SMNVEV (reference sequence). This CDR3 region has 18 residues. CDR3 region: CASSLETPGTGLNEKLFF. The DNA of the CDR3 is TGTGCCAGCAGTTTAGAGACTCCCGGGACAGGCCTTAATGAAAAACTGTTTTTT.

As DNA, the CDR3 is TGTGCCAGCAGCCAAGCGGGCGGGGTTGATAGCAATCAGCCCCAGCATTTT. Translating it yields CASSQAGGVDSNQPQHF. This chain connects TRBV3-1 (or the pseudogene TRBV3-2) to TRBJ1-5; D uncertain. From germline, CDR1 is LGHDT and CDR2 YNNKEL (reference sequence). Trimming removed 1 base at V and 0 bases at J, with 13 bases between. The CDR3 is 17 amino acids.

This chain links TRBV11-2 with TRBJ2-3; 10 positions agree with TRBD1. Germline CDR1 reads SGHAT; CDR2 reads FQNNGV. The CDR3 is 16 residues long. V lost 1 base, J lost 6 bases, and 7 bases stayed unmatched. The chain's CDR3 is CASSLAGTGARDTQYF. CDR3 in DNA: TGTGCCAGCAGCTTAGCGGGGACAGGGGCTAGGGATACGCAGTATTTT.

This chain joins TRBV19 and TRBJ2-2, with 12 bases fitting TRBD2. The germline V gene has CDR1 LNHDA and CDR2 SQIVND (reference sequence). Trimming took 6 bases from V and 4 from J; bases not matched to a gene: 15. CDR3 length: 19 residues. The CDR3 spells CASRPPSGGAEQGTGELFF. CDR3 sequence (DNA): TGTGCCAGTAGACCCCCTAGCGGGGGGGCCGAACAGGGCACCGGGGAGCTGTTTTTT. The full variable domain, in which reference TRBV19 and TRBJ2-2 provide the parts outside the CDR3, is DGGITQSPKYLFRKEGQNVTLSCEQNLNHDAMYWYRQDPGQGLRLIYYSQIVNDFQKGDIAEGYSVSREKKESFPLTVTSAQKNPTAFYLCASRPPSGGAEQGTGELFFGEGSRLTVL.

This rearrangement joins TRBV6-5 to TRBJ2-7, with TRBD1 as a possible D gene (6 bases). This CDR3 has 14 amino acids. Germline V gene sequence: CDR1 MNHEY, CDR2 SVGAGI. With 10 bases removed from V and 3 bases from J, the gap between germline ends came to 19 bases. The CDR3 spells CATQSGDTNYEQYF. In nucleotides, the CDR3 is TGTGCCACCCAATCCGGGGACACCAACTACGAGCAGTACTTC.

The chain has TRBV11-2 and TRBJ2-5; 11 bases map to TRBD2. CDR1 SGHAT and CDR2 FQNNGV come from the germline V gene. CDR3 length: 16 residues. The trim removed 5 bases at V and 0 bases at J, leaving 5 bases unmatched. CDR3 nucleotides: TGTGCCAGCAGCCTCCGGACTAGCGGGTACCAAGAGACCCAGTACTTC. Protein sequence: CASSLRTSGYQETQYF.

The chain recombines TRBV10-3 with TRBJ2-2; TRBD1 might be the D (10 bases). The CDR3 contains 17 residues. Germline V gives CDR1 ENHRY, CDR2 SYGVKD. Trimming left V 9 bases short and J 5 bases short, with 25 bases between. CDR3 residues: CAIKTGGTAGGTGELFF. CDR3 DNA sequence: TGTGCCATAAAGACAGGGGGCACAGCGGGGGGTACCGGGGAGCTGTTTTTT.

This clone was seen a few times. The CDR3 DNA follows: TGTGCCAGCAGTCCCGGGGGAAATAGCAATCAGCCCCAGCATTTT. It encodes CASSPGGNSNQPQHF. The chain recombines TRBV2 with TRBJ1-5; D possibly corresponds to TRBD1 (5 bases). This CDR3 region has 15 residues. V was clipped by 5 bases and J by 0 bases, with 11 bases between them. Germline CDR1 SNHLY, CDR2 FYNNEI.

The V call is TRBV23-1, the J call TRBJ2-7; perhaps TRBD2 as D (6 bases). TRBV23-1 is treated as an ORF (open reading frame) with a function not yet certain. The length of the CDR3 is 14 residues. Between the trimmed V and J ends, which lost 3 bases and 6 bases, there was a span of 15 bases. For the CDR3, the DNA is TGCGCCAGCAGTCAGGGGGGATGTTGTTCCGAGCAGTACGTC. Amino acids: CASSQGGCCSEQYV.

V usage is TRBV10-2 and J usage is TRBJ1-2; 9 nucleotides match TRBD1. This CDR3 has 14 residues. CDR1 and CDR2 (germline): WSHSY, SAAADI. V dropped 3 bases and J dropped 8; count of bases not matched to a gene: 7. The CDR3, as DNA: TGCGCCAGCAGTGACAGGACAGGGGCGGAGGGCTACACCTTC. It yields the protein CASSDRTGAEGYTF.

The sample holds one count of this clone. V is TRBV5-1 and J is TRBJ1-4; a possible D gene is TRBD1 (6 bases). Germline CDR1 and CDR2: SGHRS and YFSETQ. Trimming pared 5 bases from V and 8 bases from J, leaving 13 bases between. This CDR3 is built from 13 residues. The CDR3 protein is CASSGGPGEKLFF. CDR3 bases: TGCGCCAGCAGTGGGGGCCCGGGGGAAAAACTGTTTTTT.